This T cell receptor (beta chain) appears in the sequencing data of a study of T cells in Graves' hyperthyroidism and ophthalmopathy. This clonotype was observed at least ten times. TCR beta CDR3 region amplification was performed from RNA transcripts. The HTBI primer set served for first-round RT-PCR of the TCR CDR3. Using its own MiXCR run on the multiplex PCR reads, TCRdb lists one record per CDR3 protein. Here the sample spans hundreds of thousands of distinct CDR3 sequences, approximately 15% being singletons. Uncontrolled infection, other autoimmune disease, pregnancy or lactation disqualified patients from enrolment. The PBMCs studied were ones that came from about 9.9 ml fresh peripheral blood. Germline CDR1 LGHDT, CDR2 YNNKEL (reference sequence). CDR3 length: 13 amino acids. The V end lost 4 bases, the J end lost 1 base, and 7 bases lay between the germline ends.

The clonotype comes from a woman in her 30s with Graves' hyperthyroidism that later progressed to Graves' ophthalmopathy. The material sequenced was blood. V and J are TRBV3-1 and TRBJ2-5; D remains unclear. CDR3 bases: TGTGCCAGCAGCCGAGTCCCCCAAGAGACCCAGTACTTC. Amino acid sequence: CASSRVPQETQYF.